The source of this T cell receptor beta chain is a study of OX40 agonist ivuxolimab in advanced cancers. Study context: The treatment was a fully human IgG2 OX40 agonist, ivuxolimab.

CDR1 SGHRS and CDR2 YFSETQ come from the germline V gene. This CDR3 region has 14 residues. V was pared by 1 base and J by 13 bases, with 7 bases of the junction left unmatched. Assay used: immunoSEQ multiplex PCR; TCRdb lists only in-frame clones, some missing. The sample includes about 49,000 clones, just under 80% of them seen just once. Blood draws occurred at baseline, cycle 4 day 1, and cycle 7 day 1. A remark on this clone: The antigen remains undetermined.

Study results and caveats: Among the least clonally expanded were partial responders at 0.1-3.0 mg/kg. Not determined was the antigen specificity of the expanded peripheral T cells.

Source: CD4+ or CD8+ T cells sorted from blood, taken in a trial of the OX40 agonist ivuxolimab. The receptor comes from an adult with an advanced solid tumor such as melanoma, head and neck, liver or kidney cancer. This chain links TRBV5-1 with TRBJ1-6, with 8 bases identical to TRBD1. In DNA, the CDR3 is TGCGCCAGCAGCTTGACAGGGGGTGAGAGGCCCCTCCACTTT. It encodes CASSLTGGERPLHF.